This T cell receptor beta chain originates from a study of technical replicates of blood from a handful of donors. Losses at the gene ends were 6 bases for V and 4 bases for J; bases not matched to a gene: 2. The CDR3 runs to 11 residues. Germline V gene lookup returns CDR1 GTSNPN and CDR2 SVGIG (reference sequence). Sequenced by immunoSEQ multiplex PCR; TCRdb stores in-frame clones only, minus some. The repertoire holds 60,000 to 65,000 clones, with approximately 86% as singletons. This receptor was identified in a human donor in good health. Some clones in this sample may be carry-over from other donors' samples. The chain couples TRBV30 to TRBJ1-1; 7 bases map to TRBD1. The specimen was PBMCs. CDR3 DNA sequence: TGTGCCTGCTACAGGGGCACTGAAGCTTTCTTT. This sequence encodes CACYRGTEAFF.